These 22 T cell receptor beta chains came from one sample sequenced in a study of T cell responses to AZD1222 COVID-19 vaccine. The assay was immunoSEQ multiplex PCR, and TCRdb's table has in-frame clones only and misses some. This table holds some 150,000 clones, around nine tenths found once. Sequencing used peripheral blood, obtained 28 days after the second AZD1222 dose. The receptor set was obtained from an adult who received the AZD1222 COVID-19 vaccine.

The chain has TRBV4-2 and TRBJ2-7; D is undetermined. This CDR3 is 13 amino acids long. V was clipped by 0 bases and J by 4 bases, with 7 bases between them. The germline gives CDR1 LGHNA, CDR2 YNFKEQ. The CDR3 coding sequence is TGTGCCAGCAGCCAAGAGGGTTTATACGAGCAGTACTTC. Translation: CASSQEGLYEQYF.

This chain connects TRBV7-9 to TRBJ1-2; D might be TRBD1 (5 bases). Trimming removed 3 bases at V and 4 bases at J, with 9 bases between. The CDR3 is 13 amino acids. Germline V lookup: CDR1 SEHNR, CDR2 FQNEAQ (reference sequence). CDR3 in amino acids: CASSLGQGYGYTF. CDR3 nucleotide sequence: TGTGCCAGCAGCTTGGGGCAGGGCTATGGCTACACCTTC.

This clone has more than one count but fewer than ten. V gene TRBV6-2 or TRBV6-3 combines with J gene TRBJ2-7, with 8 bases identical to TRBD2. The CDR3 has 13 residues. Germline-derived CDR1 and CDR2 are MNHEY and SVGEGT. Trimming took 4 bases from V and 4 from J; bases not matched to a gene: 3. The chain's CDR3 is CASSSGGEYEQYF. For the CDR3, the DNA is TGTGCCAGCAGTTCCGGGGGGGAATACGAGCAGTACTTC.

This chain joins TRBV3-1 (or the pseudogene TRBV3-2) and TRBJ2-7; 9 nucleotides align to TRBD1. There are 13 residues in the CDR3. The germline V gene encodes CDR1 LGHDT and CDR2 YNNKEL (reference sequence). Trimming cost V 6 bases and J 5 bases; bases outside gene matches: 5. The CDR3 DNA is TGTGCCAGCAGAATGGACAGGGGCCACGAGCAGTACTTC. Its protein is CASRMDRGHEQYF.

This clone was seen more than once but under ten times. The chain uses TRBV6-5 and TRBJ1-6; perhaps TRBD1 as D (5 bases). Trimming removed 0 bases at V and 8 bases at J, with 11 bases between. Per the germline V gene, CDR1 is MNHEY and CDR2 is SVGAGI. The CDR3 is 15 residues long. The CDR3 DNA follows: TGTGCCAGCAGTTACTCCGGGGCGGGGGATTCACCCCTCCACTTT. Its translation: CASSYSGAGDSPLHF.

The chain employs TRBV12-3 or TRBV12-4 and TRBJ1-2; weak D call: TRBD1 (5 bases). Deletions cut 6 bases from V and 7 bases from J, with 12 bases between. The CDR3 runs to 12 residues. The CDR3 nucleotides read TGTGCCAGCAGCCAGGGACCGTTTGGCTACACCTTC. Its translation is CASSQGPFGYTF.

This clone was counted once. V is TRBV10-3 and J is TRBJ1-6; D gene unclear. This CDR3 is built from 12 residues. The V end was cut by 7 bases, the J end by 7 bases, with 8 bases between. From germline, CDR1 is ENHRY and CDR2 SYGVKD. The CDR3 reads CAITGGNSPLHF. The CDR3 nucleotides are TGTGCCATCACCGGCGGGAATTCACCCCTCCACTTT.

This chain uses TRBV27 with TRBJ2-4; D is uncertain. The CDR3 runs to 12 residues. The germline V and J ends were trimmed by 6 bases and 2 bases, with 5 bases remaining between them. CDR1 is MNHEY and CDR2 is SMNVEV in the germline V gene (reference sequence). The CDR3 nucleotides are TGTGCCAGCAGGGGTCCCAAAAACATTCAGTACTTC. Translating it yields CASRGPKNIQYF.

The chain employs TRBV5-6 and TRBJ1-2; 7 bases are shared with TRBD1. Germline V gives CDR1 SGHDT, CDR2 YYEEEE. CDR3 length: 16 residues. V trimming: 4 bases; J trimming: 5 bases; junction bases outside the gene matches: 14. Written as DNA, the CDR3 is TGTGCCAGCAGCCCGAAATTGAGGGGGCGCCTTTATGGCTACACCTTC. Translating gives CASSPKLRGRLYGYTF. The full variable domain, its missing parts supplied by reference TRBV5-6 and TRBJ1-2, is DAGVTQSPTHLIKTRGQQVTLRCSPKSGHDTVSWYQQALGQGPQFIFQYYEEEERQRGNFPDRFSGHQFPNYSSELNVNALLLGDSALYLCASSPKLRGRLYGYTFGSGTRLTVV.

The CDR3: CASSYGPSSGNTIYF. In DNA form, the CDR3 reads TGTGCCAGCAGTTACGGGCCGAGCTCTGGAAACACCATATATTTT. The gene calls are TRBV6-5 and TRBJ1-3; D gene uncertain. The CDR3 runs to 15 residues. Germline V gene data show CDR1 as MNHEY and CDR2 as SVGAGI. Trimming removed 2 bases from V and 0 bases from J, with 8 bases in between.

This clone was counted only a few times. The rearrangement uses TRBV5-1 and TRBJ1-1, with a possible D match to TRBD1 (5 bases). Germline values: CDR1 SGHRS, CDR2 YFSETQ. The length of the CDR3 is 16 residues. Trimming removed 4 bases at V and 7 bases at J, with 23 bases between. CDR3 in amino acids: CASSLRDPRVNDEAFF. CDR3 nucleotides: TGCGCCAGCAGCCTCAGGGACCCTCGGGTGAATGATGAAGCTTTCTTT.

The chain links TRBV7-6 to TRBJ1-6, with 7 bases that match TRBD1. The length of the CDR3 is 16 residues. V gave up 3 bases and J gave up 5 bases; unmatched junction bases: 7. The V gene's germline CDR1 is SGHVS and CDR2 FNYEAQ. CDR3 sequence reads: CASSLWGDRDNSPLHF. The CDR3 region has the DNA TGTGCCAGCAGCTTGTGGGGGGACAGAGATAATTCACCCCTCCACTTT. Looking up the rest from reference TRBV7-6 and TRBJ1-6 gives the full variable domain: GAGVSQSPRYKVTKRGQDVALRCDPISGHVSLYWYRQALGQGPEFLTYFNYEAQQDKSGLPNDRFSAERPEGSISTLTIQRTEQRDSAMYRCASSLWGDRDNSPLHFGNGTRLTVT.

This clone has just a few counts. This chain's CDR3 is CASSFRPESNSPLHF. DNA for the CDR3: TGTGCCAGCAGCTTTCGGCCAGAATCTAATTCACCCCTCCACTTT. The rearrangement joins TRBV5-4 to TRBJ1-6; no clear D. Germline assignment: CDR1 SGHNT and CDR2 YYREEE (reference sequence). The CDR3 runs 15 residues. The V gene lost 2 bases and the J gene lost 6 bases, with 12 bases spanning the gap.

This chain connects TRBV5-1 to TRBJ1-1, with TRBD1 as a possible D gene (6 bases). This CDR3 has 16 residues. V was cut by 4 bases and J by 8 bases, with 24 bases left in between. Germline V CDR1 and CDR2: SGHRS, YFSETQ. CDR3 sequence (DNA): TGCGCCAGCAGCGCCGGACAGTCGTCCGTTTTTGAGGAAGCTTTCTTT. Its translation: CASSAGQSSVFEEAFF.

The rearrangement joins TRBV12-3 or TRBV12-4 to TRBJ1-3; D is undetermined. The V gene lost 4 bases and the J gene lost 3 bases, with 4 bases spanning the gap. The CDR3 has 12 residues. DNA for the CDR3: TGTGCCAGCAGTTGGAATGGAAACACCATATATTTT. Amino acids: CASSWNGNTIYF.

This clone came up many times. The CDR3 reads CAISRDTSSYTMNTEAFF. CDR3 nucleotides: TGTGCCATCAGTCGGGACACCTCGTCCTATACCATGAACACTGAAGCTTTCTTT. J is TRBJ1-1 and V is TRBV10-3; maybe TRBD1 (6 bases). V shed 5 bases and J shed 0 bases, with 22 bases lying between them. The CDR3 covers 18 residues. CDR1 is ENHRY and CDR2 is SYGVKD in the germline V gene.

In the case of this clone: Additional DNA sequences in this sample encode the identical CDR3. The chain links TRBV25-1 to TRBJ2-7; D gene uncertain. The CDR3 covers 11 residues. Germline lookup yields CDR1 MGHDK and CDR2 SYGVNS. V lost 6 bases, J lost 2 bases, and 5 bases lay in between. The CDR3 is CASSRAYEQYF. The CDR3 DNA is TGTGCCAGCAGCAGAGCCTACGAGCAGTACTTC.

This chain connects TRBV6-2 or TRBV6-3 to TRBJ1-1; possibly TRBD1 for D (5 bases). The germline V gene encodes CDR1 MNHEY and CDR2 SVGEGT. The V and J ends lost 2 bases and 1 base respectively, with 8 bases between them. The CDR3 spans 14 residues. The CDR3 nucleotides read TGTGCCAGCAGTTACGGGGCAGCGAACACTGAAGCTTTCTTT. Amino acid sequence: CASSYGAANTEAFF.

The chain is built from TRBV5-1 and TRBJ2-1; D perhaps matches TRBD1 (6 bases). V was pared by 2 bases and J by 7 bases, with 22 bases between. Germline CDR1 SGHRS, CDR2 YFSETQ. This CDR3 spans 17 amino acids. This CDR3 reads CASSFNIGGMGHNEQFF. In nucleotides, the CDR3 is TGCGCCAGCAGCTTTAATATTGGGGGCATGGGTCATAATGAGCAGTTCTTC.

As for this clone: This CDR3 is also generated by other DNA sequences in the sample. The rearrangement links TRBV6-2 or TRBV6-3 to TRBJ2-3, with D hard to call. Trimming took off 4 bases at V and 6 bases at J, with 8 bases between the two ends. The CDR3 consists of 12 residues. Per the germline V gene, CDR1 is MNHEY and CDR2 is SVGEGT. CDR3 bases: TGTGCCAGCAGTTTCTCAACCGATACGCAGTATTTT. Encoded protein: CASSFSTDTQYF.

This clone occurred once. The CDR3 loop is CASSLDRGQGSPLHF. CDR3 DNA: TGTGCCAGCAGTTTAGACAGAGGCCAGGGGTCACCCCTCCACTTT. This rearrangement joins TRBV27 to TRBJ1-6, with D possibly being TRBD1 (6 bases). The germline gives CDR1 MNHEY, CDR2 SMNVEV (reference sequence). V lost 2 bases and J lost 10, with 15 bases in between. CDR3 length equals 15 residues.

This chain uses TRBV6-5 with TRBJ1-1; 7 nucleotides match TRBD1. J was trimmed by 1 base and V by 6 bases; bases with no gene match: 5. Germline V lookup: CDR1 MNHEY, CDR2 SVGAGI. CDR3 length: 14 residues. The CDR3 DNA sequence: TGTGCCAGCAGGACAGGGCTTGCGAACACTGAAGCTTTCTTT. Its protein product is CASRTGLANTEAFF.